The source of this T cell receptor (beta chain) is a study of blood T cell repertoires in COVID-19. Study background: Some COVID-19 samples were acute and others convalescent; all came from the United States, Italy and Spain. T cells, B-cell-depleted T cells, or PBMCs provided the cDNA or gDNA that served as material.

V lost 3 bases, J lost 6 bases, and 8 bases stayed unmatched. Per germline, CDR1 MDHEN and CDR2 SYDVKM. CDR3 length equals 14 residues. Per the original data handling: Reference gene primers were amplified, and this amplification served to estimate nucleated cell counts. Sequencing was performed with immunoSEQ multiplex PCR; in TCRdb, only in-frame clones are kept and a portion is missing. V and J calls and clone size are as listed in that table; D and trimming were resolved from the DNA. Of 95,000 to 100,000 clones listed, about 86% are singletons. Sequencing input: peripheral blood. The chain carries TRBV28 and TRBJ2-7, with TRBD2 identical over 7 bases. The receptor's source is a man aged 80 or over with acute or convalescent COVID-19. This chain's CDR3 is CASSLRGRAREQYF. In nucleotides, the CDR3 is TGTGCCAGCAGTTTGCGTGGGAGGGCACGCGAGCAGTACTTC.